The 5 T cell receptor beta chains below all came from one sample that was sequenced in a study of blood T cell repertoires in COVID-19. The method was immunoSEQ multiplex PCR; TCRdb's version includes in-frame clones alone and lacks a portion of them. The table shows some 100,000 clones, with 87% occurring only once. Source material: peripheral blood. These receptors originate from a human donor in a cohort sampled during active COVID-19.

V and J are TRBV4-1 and TRBJ2-3, with D unclear. The CDR3 is 12 residues long. Germline V gene data show CDR1 as MGHRA and CDR2 as YSYEKL. Between the trimmed V and J ends, which lost 1 base and 6 bases, there was a span of 5 bases. The CDR3 reads CASSQVMDTQYF. The CDR3 DNA sequence: TGCGCCAGCAGCCAAGTTATGGATACGCAGTATTTT.

The chain joins TRBV11-2 to TRBJ1-4, with TRBD1 identical over 11 bases. The CDR3 contains 15 residues. CDR1 and CDR2 from the germline V gene are SGHAT and FQNNGV. The junction had 5 bases not matched to a gene; V was cut back by 4 bases and J by 7 bases. The CDR3 reads CASSSGTGGLEKLFF. The CDR3 DNA sequence: TGTGCCAGCAGCTCCGGGACAGGGGGGCTTGAAAAACTGTTTTTT. Full variable domain (outside the CDR3, taken from reference TRBV11-2 and TRBJ1-4): EAGVAQSPRYKIIEKRQSVAFWCNPISGHATLYWYQQILGQGPKLLIQFQNNGVVDDSQLPKDRFSAERLKGVDSTLKIQPAKLEDSAVYLCASSSGTGGLEKLFFGSGTQLSVL.

The chain recombines TRBV9 with TRBJ1-5; perhaps TRBD1 as D (5 bases). This CDR3 is built from 14 residues. Germline V CDR1 and CDR2: SGDLS, YYNGEE. The V end lost 3 bases, the J end lost 0 bases, and 7 bases lay between the germline ends. This CDR3 is CASSGTPSNQPQHF. In DNA, the CDR3 is TGTGCCAGCAGCGGGACACCTAGCAATCAGCCCCAGCATTTT.

This chain uses TRBV3-1 (or the pseudogene TRBV3-2) with TRBJ2-1; 7 nucleotides align to TRBD2. The CDR3 totals 15 residues. Germline assignment: CDR1 LGHDT and CDR2 YNNKEL (reference sequence). V was clipped by 0 bases and J by 4 bases; unmatched bases: 3. The CDR3 loop reads CASSQDSGVYNEQFF. The CDR3 nucleotides read TGTGCCAGCAGCCAAGACAGCGGGGTATACAATGAGCAGTTCTTC.

V is TRBV23-1 and J is TRBJ2-4; the D gene is possibly TRBD1 (6 bases). TRBV23-1 is an ORF, and what it does is uncertain. The V gene lost 6 bases and the J gene lost 0 bases, with 30 bases spanning the gap. This CDR3 comprises 21 residues. CDR3 region: CASSLQILGPGEGLAKNIQYF. The CDR3 DNA sequence: TGCGCCAGCAGCCTCCAAATCCTGGGGCCAGGGGAAGGACTAGCCAAAAACATTCAGTACTTC.